This T cell receptor beta chain was recorded in a study of OX40 agonist ivuxolimab in advanced cancers. In the study overall: Patients receiving dose escalation had hepatocellular carcinoma, melanoma, renal cell or head and neck cancer.

With 4 bases removed from V and 0 bases from J, the gap between germline ends came to 19 bases. The CDR3 length is 18 residues. Germline-derived CDR1 and CDR2 are SGHDN and FVKESK. Generated by immunoSEQ multiplex PCR, the TCRdb table keeps only in-frame clones and is missing some. The table has 80,000 or so clones, nearly 90% seen once. Autoimmune disease history or systemic immunosuppression barred patients. The sequencing used CD4+ or CD8+ T cells sorted from blood, collected in a trial of the OX40 agonist ivuxolimab. V is TRBV14 and J is TRBJ1-3, with a possible D match to TRBD1 (6 bases). This clonotype was sampled from an adult with an advanced solid tumor such as melanoma, head and neck, liver or kidney cancer. The CDR3 DNA reads TGTGCCAGCAGCCTATCAAGAGGGGGACATCACTCTGGAAACACCATATATTTT. This encodes CASSLSRGGHHSGNTIYF.